The present T cell receptor beta chain was sequenced within a study of CD8+ T cells in alopecia areata. Broader study findings: Alopecia totalis/universalis scalp especially showed more expanded CD8+ clones than normal scalp.

Sample treatment: oral pan-JAK inhibitor, 5-10 mg twice daily. Only a few counts were recorded for this clone. Its antigen is currently unknown. Germline CDR1 and CDR2: SEHNR and FQNEAQ (reference sequence). This CDR3 is 16 amino acids long. V lost 2 bases, J lost 1 base, and 4 bases stayed unmatched. Following RNA extraction, reverse transcription yielded cDNA that acted as the sequencing template. The repertoire was sequenced with immunoSEQ multiplex PCR; TCRdb's copy has only in-frame clones and lacks some. The sample gives roughly 70,000 clones, about 30% of which show up once; about 15% is in the top ten.

This chain uses TRBV7-9 with TRBJ2-7; 11 bases align to TRBD1. The clonotype was recovered from a human donor with alopecia areata. The sequences come from CD8+ T cells sorted from blood, collected at week 4, from a patient treated with tofacitinib. The CDR3 reads CASSLTGTGGSYEQYF. Written as DNA, the CDR3 is TGTGCCAGCAGCTTAACTGGGACAGGGGGTTCCTACGAGCAGTACTTC.